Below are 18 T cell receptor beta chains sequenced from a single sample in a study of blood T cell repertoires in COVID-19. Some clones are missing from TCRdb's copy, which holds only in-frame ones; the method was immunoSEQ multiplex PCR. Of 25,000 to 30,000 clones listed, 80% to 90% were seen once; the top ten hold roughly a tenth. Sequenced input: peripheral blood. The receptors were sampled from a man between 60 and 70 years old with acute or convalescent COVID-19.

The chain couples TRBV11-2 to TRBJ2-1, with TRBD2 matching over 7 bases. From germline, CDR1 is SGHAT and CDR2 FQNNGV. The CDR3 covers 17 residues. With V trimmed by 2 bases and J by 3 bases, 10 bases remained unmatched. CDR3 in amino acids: CASSLFLVASGYNEQFF. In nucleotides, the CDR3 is TGTGCCAGCAGCTTATTTTTGGTAGCTAGCGGCTACAATGAGCAGTTCTTC.

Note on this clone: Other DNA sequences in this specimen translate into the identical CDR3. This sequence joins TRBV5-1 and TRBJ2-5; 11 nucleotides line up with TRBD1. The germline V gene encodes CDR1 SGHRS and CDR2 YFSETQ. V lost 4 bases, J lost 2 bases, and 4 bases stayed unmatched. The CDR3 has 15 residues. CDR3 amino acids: CASSLGTGGQETQYF. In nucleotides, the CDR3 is TGCGCCAGCAGCCTGGGGACAGGGGGGCAAGAGACCCAGTACTTC.

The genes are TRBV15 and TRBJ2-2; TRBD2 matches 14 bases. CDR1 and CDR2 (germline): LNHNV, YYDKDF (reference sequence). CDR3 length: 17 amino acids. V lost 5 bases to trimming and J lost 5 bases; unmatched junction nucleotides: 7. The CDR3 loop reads CATSGTGLAGGTGELFF. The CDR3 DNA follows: TGTGCCACCAGCGGTACTGGACTAGCGGGAGGTACCGGGGAGCTGTTTTTT.

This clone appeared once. The CDR3 coding sequence is TGTGCCAGCAGCTTGTTGAAACAGGGGGACTACGAGCAGTACTTC. Translating gives CASSLLKQGDYEQYF. The rearrangement joins TRBV5-4 to TRBJ2-7; 8 positions agree with TRBD1. The CDR3 is made up of 15 amino acids. The J segment lost 3 bases and the V segment lost 1 base, leaving 6 bases of the junction unmatched. CDR1 is SGHNT, CDR2 YYREEE, per germline (reference sequence).

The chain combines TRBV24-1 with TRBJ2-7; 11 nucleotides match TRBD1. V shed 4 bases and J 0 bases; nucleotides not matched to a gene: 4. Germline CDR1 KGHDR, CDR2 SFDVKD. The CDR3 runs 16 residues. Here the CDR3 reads CATSDRGQGDSYEQYF. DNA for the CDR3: TGTGCCACCAGTGACCGGGGACAGGGGGACTCCTACGAGCAGTACTTC.

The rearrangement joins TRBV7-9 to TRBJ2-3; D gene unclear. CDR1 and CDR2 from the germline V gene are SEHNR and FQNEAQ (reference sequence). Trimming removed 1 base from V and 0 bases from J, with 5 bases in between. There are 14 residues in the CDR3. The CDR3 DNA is TGTGCCAGCAGCTTAGGGCCTAGCACAGATACGCAGTATTTT. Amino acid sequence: CASSLGPSTDTQYF.

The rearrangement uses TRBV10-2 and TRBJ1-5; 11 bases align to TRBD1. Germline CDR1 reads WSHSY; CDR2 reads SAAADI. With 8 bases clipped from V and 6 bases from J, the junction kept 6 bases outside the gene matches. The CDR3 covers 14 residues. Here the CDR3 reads CASSGTGGSQPQHF. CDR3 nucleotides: TGCGCCAGCTCCGGGACAGGGGGAAGTCAGCCCCAGCATTTT.

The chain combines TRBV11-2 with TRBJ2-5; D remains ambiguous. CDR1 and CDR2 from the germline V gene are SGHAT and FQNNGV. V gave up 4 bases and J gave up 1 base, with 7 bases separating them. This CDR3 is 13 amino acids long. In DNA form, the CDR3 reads TGTGCCAGCAGCTATTTCGTCCAAGAGACCCAGTACTTC. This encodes CASSYFVQETQYF.

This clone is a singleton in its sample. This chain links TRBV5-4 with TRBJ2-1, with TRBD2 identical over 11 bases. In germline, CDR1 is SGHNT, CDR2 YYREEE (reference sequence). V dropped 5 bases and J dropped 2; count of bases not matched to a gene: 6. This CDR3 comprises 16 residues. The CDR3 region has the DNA TGTGCCAGCAGGGAAACTAGCGGGGGCACCTACAATGAGCAGTTCTTC. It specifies CASRETSGGTYNEQFF.

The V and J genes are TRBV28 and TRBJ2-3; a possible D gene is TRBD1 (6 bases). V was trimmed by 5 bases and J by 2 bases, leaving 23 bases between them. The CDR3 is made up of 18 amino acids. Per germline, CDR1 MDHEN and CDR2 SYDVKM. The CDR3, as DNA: TGTGCCAGCAGTCCGAACACCGGTTCCGGACAGAACACAGATACGCAGTATTTT. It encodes CASSPNTGSGQNTDTQYF. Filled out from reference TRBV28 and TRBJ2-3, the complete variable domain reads DVKVTQSSRYLVKRTGEKVFLECVQDMDHENMFWYRQDPGLGLRLIYFSYDVKMKEKGDIPEGYSVSREKKERFSLILESASTNQTSMYLCASSPNTGSGQNTDTQYFGPGTRLTVL.

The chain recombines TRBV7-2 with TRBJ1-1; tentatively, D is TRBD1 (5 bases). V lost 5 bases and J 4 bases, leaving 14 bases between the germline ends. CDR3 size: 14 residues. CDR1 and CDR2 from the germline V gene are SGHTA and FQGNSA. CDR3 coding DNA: TGTGCCAGCAGCATTGGGGGAGGTGGCACTGAAGCTTTCTTT. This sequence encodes CASSIGGGGTEAFF.

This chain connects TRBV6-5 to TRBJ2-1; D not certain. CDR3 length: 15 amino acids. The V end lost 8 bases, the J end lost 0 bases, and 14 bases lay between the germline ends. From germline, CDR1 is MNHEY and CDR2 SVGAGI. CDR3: CASRPPWSSYNEQFF. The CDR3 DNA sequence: TGTGCCAGCCGACCCCCCTGGAGCTCCTACAATGAGCAGTTCTTC.

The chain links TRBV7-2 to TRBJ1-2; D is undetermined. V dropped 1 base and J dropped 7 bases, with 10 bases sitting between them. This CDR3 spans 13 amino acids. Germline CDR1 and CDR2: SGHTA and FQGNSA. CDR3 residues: CASSLGTASGYTF. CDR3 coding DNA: TGTGCCAGCAGCTTAGGAACTGCTAGTGGCTACACCTTC.

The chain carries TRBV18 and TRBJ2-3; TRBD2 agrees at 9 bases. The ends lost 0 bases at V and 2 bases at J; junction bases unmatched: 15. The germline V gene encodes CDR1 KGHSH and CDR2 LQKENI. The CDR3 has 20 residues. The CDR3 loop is CASSPPTGHETSGLTDTQYF. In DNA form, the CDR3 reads TGTGCCAGCTCACCACCCACGGGGCACGAGACTAGCGGCCTCACAGATACGCAGTATTTT.

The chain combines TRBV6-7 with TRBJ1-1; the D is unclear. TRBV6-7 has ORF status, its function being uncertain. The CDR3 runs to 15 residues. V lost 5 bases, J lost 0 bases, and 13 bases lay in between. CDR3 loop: CASSVYSVLNTEAFF. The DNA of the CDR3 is TGTGCCAGCAGTGTCTACAGTGTATTGAACACTGAAGCTTTCTTT.

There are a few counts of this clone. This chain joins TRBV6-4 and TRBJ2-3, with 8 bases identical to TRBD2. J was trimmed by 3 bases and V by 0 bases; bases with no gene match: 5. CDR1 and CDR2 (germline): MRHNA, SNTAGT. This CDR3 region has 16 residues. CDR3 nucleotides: TGTGCCAGCAGTGACTCTCCAGCGGGGGCGACAGATACGCAGTATTTT. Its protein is CASSDSPAGATDTQYF.

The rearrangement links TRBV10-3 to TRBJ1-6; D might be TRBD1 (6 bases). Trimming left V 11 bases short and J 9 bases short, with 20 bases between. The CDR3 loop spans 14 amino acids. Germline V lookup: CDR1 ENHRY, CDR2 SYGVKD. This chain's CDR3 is CAGSQGRVGSPLHF. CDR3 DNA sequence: TGTGCCGGCTCACAGGGTAGGGTTGGTTCACCCCTCCACTTT.

The CDR3 here is CASSLSGLAVNEQFF. DNA of the CDR3: TGTGCCAGCAGTTTATCGGGACTAGCGGTTAATGAGCAGTTCTTC. V usage is TRBV28 and J usage is TRBJ2-1; TRBD2 matches at 11 bases. The CDR3 is made up of 15 amino acids. Per germline, CDR1 MDHEN and CDR2 SYDVKM. V trimming: 1 base; J trimming: 7 bases; junction bases outside the gene matches: 3.